The sequence of this T cell receptor beta chain was determined in a study of beta chain features in type 1 diabetes. A few counts support this clone. What it binds is unknown. General study results and limits: Whether TCRB rearrangement is influenced by HLA type was left unresolved in this analysis.

Expressed TCRB transcripts were sequenced, since all the RNA that had been isolated was reverse transcribed. Measured with immunoSEQ multiplex PCR; TCRdb has only the in-frame clones, and not every one. The table records approximately 120,000 clones, almost 40% of them present only once. The CDR3 is made up of 11 amino acids. V was pared by 8 bases and J by 4 bases, with 9 bases between. Germline lookup yields CDR1 MDHEN and CDR2 SYDVKM. The genes are TRBV28 and TRBJ2-7; D is possibly TRBD2 (6 bases). This TCR came from a woman aged 18-30 years in good health. The sample comprised stem cell memory CD4+ T cells from blood. The DNA for the CDR3 is TGTGCCAGCCAGCGGGTGTACGAGCAGTACTTC. Amino acid sequence: CASQRVYEQYF.